This TCR beta chain was recovered during a study of immune evolution from preneoplasia to lung adenocarcinoma. Sequencing used immunoSEQ multiplex PCR; TCRdb keeps in-frame clones, though not all of them. The table lists around 25,000 clones, about 76% of them singletons. This CDR3 contains 13 residues. V was pared by 3 bases and J by 3 bases, with 10 bases between. CDR1 is SGHRS, CDR2 YFSETQ, per germline. The gene calls are TRBV5-1 and TRBJ2-7; TRBD1 might be the D (5 bases). Sequences were obtained from FFPE invasive lung adenocarcinoma tissue. This receptor was obtained from a person aged 60 to 70 with invasive lung adenocarcinoma. Some clones in this sample may be carry-over from other donors' samples. The CDR3 DNA follows: TGCGCCAGCAGCTCCGACAGCTACTACGAGCAGTACTTC. Its protein product is CASSSDSYYEQYF.